One and the same sample provided the 15 T cell receptor beta chains below, sequenced in a study of molecular identifiers for immune sequencing clone quantification. TCRdb reanalysed the PCR reads using MiXCR and keeps one entry per CDR3 protein. The table has approximately 680,000 distinct CDR3 sequences, 25% seen once. The sample was naive CD8+ T cells from blood, with Jurkat cell RNA spiked in. Described subset: FACS-sorted CD8+CD4-CCR7+CD45RA+ naive T cells. The receptors were gathered from a human donor in good health. Some libraries in this study had Jurkat cell RNA spiked in.

The chain is built from TRBV11-2 and TRBJ2-1; no definite D call. This CDR3 is 13 amino acids long. Trimming shortened V by 0 bases and J by 3 bases, and 3 bases separated the two germline ends. Germline lookup yields CDR1 SGHAT and CDR2 FQNNGV. The chain's CDR3 is CASSLEVYNEQFF. CDR3 in DNA: TGTGCCAGCAGCTTAGAAGTCTACAATGAGCAGTTCTTC.

The J gene is TRBJ2-7, the V gene TRBV9, with D perhaps TRBD2 (6 bases). CDR3 length equals 15 residues. Trimming pared 0 bases from V and 0 bases from J, leaving 10 bases between. Germline loops: CDR1 SGDLS, CDR2 YYNGEE. The CDR3 region is CASSVDSGASYEQYF. In nucleotides, the CDR3 is TGTGCCAGCAGCGTAGACTCGGGAGCCTCCTACGAGCAGTACTTC.

A word on this clonotype: A much bigger clone sits one base away, suggesting this may be a read error. CDR3 sequence reads: CASSLILVLGTNTEAFF. The CDR3 DNA sequence: TGTGCCAGCAGCTTGATACTCGTGCTGGGAACGAACACTGAAGCTTTCTTT. The chain combines TRBV5-8 with TRBJ1-1, with D uncertain. Between the trimmed V and J ends, which lost 1 base and 1 base, there was a span of 17 bases. The V gene's germline CDR1 is SGHTS and CDR2 YDEGEE. This CDR3 is built from 17 residues.

The CDR3 DNA is TGTGCCAGCAGCCTGCGCGGGACAGGGGGCGCGAATGGCTACACCTTC. Translating it yields CASSLRGTGGANGYTF. V is TRBV6-2 or TRBV6-3 and J is TRBJ1-2; 12 positions match TRBD1. CDR1 is MNHEY, CDR2 SVGEGT, per germline. CDR3 length: 16 amino acids. V was clipped by 6 bases and J by 6 bases; unmatched bases: 11.

For this clonotype: A much larger clone sits a single nucleotide away, making a read error possible. The chain links TRBV9 to TRBJ2-7; 7 bases are a match to TRBD2. The CDR3 has 15 amino acids. Germline CDR1 and CDR2: SGDLS and YYNGEE. The CDR3 reads CASSVDDGGWYEQCF. The CDR3 DNA is TGTGCCAGCAGCGTAGATGACGGGGGGTGGTACGAGCAGTGCTTC.

At least ten counts were recorded for this clonotype. The CDR3 region has the DNA TGTGCCTGGAGTGTACGGTACGAGCAGTACTTC. Residues: CAWSVRYEQYF. The chain is built from TRBV30 and TRBJ2-7; no clear D. Germline V gene data show CDR1 as GTSNPN and CDR2 as SVGIG (reference sequence). V shed 0 bases and J shed 4 bases, with 4 bases lying between them. The CDR3 extends over 11 amino acids.

This clonotype showed up many times. The V gene is TRBV6-2 or TRBV6-3, the J gene TRBJ1-1; D may be TRBD1 (5 bases). Trimming cost V 9 bases and J 5 bases, with 13 bases left between them. Per germline, CDR1 MNHEY and CDR2 SVGEGT. CDR3 length: 12 residues. CDR3 coding DNA: TGTGCCAGTGCACTGGGGGGGACTGAAGCTTTCTTT. This translates into CASALGGTEAFF.

A word on this clonotype: Possible read error: a much larger clone is one base away. The chain couples TRBV28 to TRBJ2-7; 14 bases are shared with TRBD2. The CDR3 is made up of 15 amino acids. Germline V gene data show CDR1 as MDHEN and CDR2 as SYDVKM. This chain's CDR3 is CASRDPGLAGEEQDF. The CDR3, as DNA: TGTGCCAGCAGGGATCCGGGACTAGCGGGAGAAGAGCAGGACTTC. Supplemented by reference TRBV28 and TRBJ2-7, the full variable domain reads DVKVTQSSRYLVKRTGEKVFLECVQDMDHENMFWYRQDPGLGLRLIYFSYDVKMKEKGDIPEGYSVSREKKERFSLILESASTNQTSMYLCASRDPGLAGEEQDFGPGTRLTVT.

This clonotype was seen at least ten times. The chain links TRBV7-6 to TRBJ1-3; D is ambiguous. The ends were cut back, 5 bases at V and 0 bases at J, with 11 bases in the middle. Germline assignment: CDR1 SGHVS and CDR2 FNYEAQ. This CDR3 comprises 15 residues. As DNA, the CDR3 is TGTGCCAGCAGCGGAGGACCGACCTCTGGAAACACCATATATTTT. Translated: CASSGGPTSGNTIYF.

Of note for this clonotype: A read error may explain this, as a much larger clone is one base away. The V gene is TRBV27, the J gene TRBJ1-1; D gene ambiguous. The V gene's germline CDR1 is MNHEY and CDR2 SMNVEV (reference sequence). This CDR3 spans 15 amino acids. The CDR3 sequence is CASSLYGRLNTEALF. The CDR3 DNA reads as TGTGCCAGCAGTTTATATGGGAGACTGAACACTGAAGCTCTCTTT.

To note about this clonotype: This clone may be a read error of a much larger clone one base away. The CDR3 DNA reads TGCAGCGTTGTATGGGAAGGTTATGGCTACACCTTC. Its translation is CSVVWEGYGYTF. J is TRBJ1-2 and V is TRBV29-1; D gene uncertain. CDR3 length: 12 amino acids. The V and J ends lost 4 bases and 5 bases respectively, with 11 bases between them. From germline, CDR1 is SQVTM and CDR2 ANQGSEA. The entire variable domain, with the rest obtained from reference TRBV29-1 and TRBJ1-2, is as follows: SAVISQKPSRDICQRGTSLTIQCQVDSQVTMMFWYRQQPGQSLTLIATANQGSEATYESGFVIDKFPISRPNLTFSTLTVSNMSPEDSSIYLCSVVWEGYGYTFGSGTRLTVV.

Worth noting for this clonotype: A much larger clone is a single base away; this may be a read error. The DNA is left out, because the CDR3 cannot be placed on it with certainty; the CDR3 is given as TCRdb lists it. The gene calls are TRBV5-6 and TRBJ1-1; the table gives TRBD1 as D, unverified against the DNA. The CDR3 is made up of 13 amino acids, end residues included. Germline-derived CDR1 and CDR2 are SGHDT and YYEEEE. The CDR3 region is CASSWATGTEDFF.

A word on this clonotype: A read error is likely, as this CDR3 ends without the conserved phenylalanine or tryptophan. The chain links TRBV7-9 to TRBJ1-6, with D unclear. CDR3 size: 12 residues. V lost 5 bases, J lost 6 bases, and 5 bases lay in between. The germline gives CDR1 SEHNR, CDR2 FQNEAQ (reference sequence). CDR3 region: CASSRINSPLHV. The CDR3, as DNA: TGTGCCAGCAGCCGGATTAATTCACCCCTCCACGTT.

As for this clonotype: A read error may produce the germline difference seen at one junction end. This chain links TRBV5-6 with TRBJ2-7; TRBD2 might be the D (5 bases). The CDR3 runs 14 residues. Germline V lookup: CDR1 SGHDT, CDR2 YYEEEE. CDR3 sequence (DNA): TGTGCCAGCAGCGCGGGTGGAAGAACCTACGGGCAGTACTTC. It encodes CASSAGGRTYGQYF.

The table lists this clonotype with many counts. The rearrangement links TRBV20-1 to TRBJ1-1; D is possibly TRBD1 (6 bases). CDR1 is DFQATT and CDR2 is SNEGSKA in the germline V gene (reference sequence). This CDR3 contains 16 residues. V dropped 5 bases and J dropped 3 bases, with 22 bases sitting between them. CDR3 region: CSAEISGTRGDTEAFF. As DNA, the CDR3 is TGCAGTGCTGAAATCTCCGGGACACGGGGAGACACTGAAGCTTTCTTT.